This passage covers 30 T cell receptor beta chains from one sample sequenced in a study of T-cell reconstitution after alpha-beta-depleted transplantation in children. A library of TCRbeta sequences, prepared with unique molecular identifiers, was generated. TCRdb independently ran MiXCR on the PCR reads; one entry per CDR3 protein. The sample carries 540,000 or so distinct CDR3 sequences, 23% recorded once. The sample here was PBMCs, mostly from graft donor cells, taken 360 days after TCRalphabeta/CD19-depleted stem cell transplant. The receptors derive from a boy less than two years old who had a stem cell transplant for acute myeloid leukemia, so the T cells may come from the graft donor.

This clonotype has just a few counts. The chain employs TRBV12-3 or TRBV12-4 and TRBJ2-7, with 8 bases aligning to TRBD2. V shed 8 bases and J 7 bases; nucleotides not matched to a gene: 10. The CDR3 contains 13 residues. CDR3 sequence (DNA): TGTGCCAGCGCCCGGGGACTAGTGGAAGAGCAGTACGTC. Its translation: CASARGLVEEQYV.

The chain recombines TRBV6-5 with TRBJ2-3; either TRBD1 or TRBD2 may supply D (6 bases each). This CDR3 is 16 amino acids long. The V gene's germline CDR1 is MNHEY and CDR2 SVGAGI. V dropped 4 bases and J dropped 1 base, with 15 bases sitting between them. CDR3 bases: TGTGCCAGCAGTTCGCAGCGGGCAGGGGGCACAGATACGCAGTATTTT. Amino acids: CASSSQRAGGTDTQYF.

The CDR3 DNA is TGTGCCAGCAGTTACCTCCCTGGGGTCACAGATACGCAGTATTTT. Protein sequence: CASSYLPGVTDTQYF. This chain links TRBV6-5 with TRBJ2-3; no reliable D call. The CDR3 is 15 amino acids. CDR1 is MNHEY and CDR2 is SVGAGI in the germline V gene. V shed 2 bases and J shed 2 bases, with 11 bases lying between them.

This clonotype appeared many times. The chain carries TRBV5-6 and TRBJ1-1; no firm D call. The CDR3 totals 16 residues. V lost 3 bases and J lost 6, with 21 bases in between. In germline, CDR1 is SGHDT, CDR2 YYEEEE. The CDR3 reads CASSSDPMGGGAEAFF. In nucleotides, the CDR3 is TGTGCCAGCAGCTCGGACCCCATGGGAGGTGGGGCTGAAGCTTTCTTT.

This clonotype was counted a few times. Germline is not matched at one junction end, which may reflect a read error. The V and J genes are TRBV6-9 and TRBJ2-1, with D tentatively TRBD2 (5 bases). Germline loops: CDR1 MNHGY, CDR2 SVAAGI. The CDR3 length is 11 residues. The CDR3 protein is CASSYGNPTWW. The DNA for the CDR3 is TGTGCCAGCAGTTACGGGAACCCTACCTGGTGG.

This clonotype was observed a handful of times. The CDR3 spells CASSFGLALQETQYF. The CDR3 bases are TGTGCCAGCAGCTTTGGACTCGCCCTCCAAGAGACCCAGTACTTC. V is TRBV7-9 and J is TRBJ2-5; TRBD2 is a possible D gene (5 bases). Trimming pared 3 bases from V and 1 base from J, leaving 12 bases between. The germline CDR1 and CDR2 sequences are SEHNR and FQNEAQ (reference sequence). The CDR3 spans 15 residues.

J is TRBJ2-7 and V is TRBV7-9; possibly TRBD1 for D (5 bases). The CDR3 loop spans 13 amino acids. The germline V and J ends were trimmed by 4 bases and 4 bases, with 11 bases remaining between them. The V gene's germline CDR1 is SEHNR and CDR2 FQNEAQ (reference sequence). The CDR3 spells CASSSTGIYEQYV. The CDR3 DNA reads TGTGCCAGCAGCTCCACAGGCATATACGAGCAGTACGTC.

This clonotype occurred many times. This chain uses TRBV21-1 with TRBJ2-1; TRBD2 was called by the table and not checked on the DNA. TRBV21-1 is a pseudogene. The CDR3 consists of 23 residues. CDR3 sequence: CASSKSAGGEGTSGGSAYNEQFF. The CDR3 coding sequence is TGTGCCAGCAGCAAATCGGCCGGGGGAGAGGGGACTAGCGGGGGGTCCGCCTACAATGAGCAGTTCTTC.

The V call is TRBV6-1, the J call TRBJ1-6, with 8 bases aligning to TRBD1. The CDR3 consists of 15 residues. Looked up from germline, CDR1 is MNHNS and CDR2 is SASEGT. Trimming at V came to 6 bases and at J to 5 bases, leaving 6 bases not matched to a gene. CDR3 nucleotide sequence: TGTGCCAGCAGACTAGACAGGGGTCATAATTCACCCCTCCACTTT. It translates to CASRLDRGHNSPLHF.

This clonotype was picked up a small number of times. The V gene is TRBV2, the J gene TRBJ2-1, with D possibly being TRBD2 (5 bases). The CDR3 contains 14 residues. Germline V lookup: CDR1 SNHLY, CDR2 FYNNEI. V lost 1 base to trimming and J lost 8 bases, with 12 bases between them. CDR3 coding DNA: TGTGCCAGCAGTGAAGTGGGAGAGCCGGATGAGCAGTTCTTC. This codes for CASSEVGEPDEQFF.

The chain joins TRBV20-1 to TRBJ2-7; 7 nucleotides line up with TRBD1. Germline V gene lookup returns CDR1 DFQATT and CDR2 SNEGSKA (reference sequence). The ends lost 1 base at V and 3 bases at J; junction bases unmatched: 18. The CDR3 loop spans 18 amino acids. In DNA, the CDR3 is TGCAGTGCTAGAGTCGCACAGGGGCCCAGGGGTTCAGTCTACGAGCAGTACTTC. It yields the protein CSARVAQGPRGSVYEQYF.

This clonotype was observed a single time. The rearrangement uses TRBV25-1 and TRBJ2-7, with 7 nucleotides matching TRBD1. This CDR3 has 14 amino acids. The germline V gene encodes CDR1 MGHDK and CDR2 SYGVNS. Germline trimming cut 6 bases from V and 9 bases from J; bases unmatched to any gene: 14. The CDR3, as DNA: TGTGCCAGCAGCCAAATGGGGCAGGGGGTATGGCAGTACTTC. Translating gives CASSQMGQGVWQYF.

This clonotype showed up just a few times. The rearrangement joins TRBV6-1 to TRBJ2-1, with D possibly TRBD1 on 5 matching bases. Germline V gives CDR1 MNHNS, CDR2 SASEGT. V lost 7 bases and J lost 5, with 12 bases in between. This CDR3 region has 13 residues. The CDR3 sequence is CASMVGVHNEQFF. The CDR3 DNA reads as TGTGCCAGCATGGTAGGGGTTCACAATGAGCAGTTCTTC.

This clonotype was recorded a few times. The chain recombines TRBV7-2 with TRBJ2-3; 7 nucleotides line up with TRBD2. This CDR3 region has 14 residues. Germline CDR1 reads SGHTA; CDR2 reads FQGNSA. Trimming removed 2 bases from V and 5 bases from J; junction bases left unmatched: 4. For the CDR3, the DNA is TGTGCCAGCAGCTTAAGGGGAGGGATAGATACGCAGTATTTT. Translation: CASSLRGGIDTQYF.

The J gene is TRBJ2-4, the V gene TRBV25-1; the D call may be TRBD1 or TRBD2 (6 bases each). The CDR3 covers 13 residues. Looked up from germline, CDR1 is MGHDK and CDR2 is SYGVNS. V lost 4 bases, J lost 8 bases, and 12 bases lay in between. The CDR3 loop is CASSVGGRDIQYF. CDR3 DNA sequence: TGTGCCAGCAGTGTAGGGGGGCGGGACATTCAGTACTTC.

The chain employs TRBV20-1 and TRBJ2-1, with a possible D match to TRBD2 (6 bases). V lost 3 bases to trimming and J lost 9 bases, with 27 bases between them. The CDR3 is made up of 17 amino acids. Germline loops: CDR1 DFQATT, CDR2 SNEGSKA (reference sequence). The CDR3 nucleotides are TGCAGTGCTAGTTCTTCACTCCCGGGACTGGCGGAATTTGAGCAGTTCTTC. The encoded protein is CSASSSLPGLAEFEQFF.

This clonotype was recorded at least ten times. The gene calls are TRBV20-1 and TRBJ2-3; D is perhaps TRBD2 (6 bases). The V and J ends lost 6 bases and 4 bases respectively, with 14 bases between them. The CDR3 loop spans 13 amino acids. CDR1 and CDR2 from the germline V gene are DFQATT and SNEGSKA (reference sequence). The CDR3 loop is CSAGGDSPDTQYF. The CDR3 coding sequence is TGCAGTGCGGGCGGGGACTCACCAGATACGCAGTATTTT.

This sequence joins TRBV6-1 and TRBJ2-3; 10 bases match TRBD2. In germline, CDR1 is MNHNS, CDR2 SASEGT. The CDR3 loop spans 16 amino acids. V dropped 6 bases and J dropped 4; count of bases not matched to a gene: 10. CDR3 sequence reads: CASSRGLAGDADTQYF. The CDR3 DNA follows: TGTGCCAGCAGCAGGGGGCTAGCGGGGGACGCAGATACGCAGTATTTT.

This clonotype has just a few counts. Here the CDR3 DNA reads TGTGCCAGCAATCCGGGACAGGGGAGAAGCGAGCAGTACTTC. Translation gives CASNPGQGRSEQYF. The chain is built from TRBV12-3 or TRBV12-4 and TRBJ2-7, with 10 bases fitting TRBD1. Germline trimming cut 7 bases from V and 6 bases from J; bases unmatched to any gene: 9. The CDR3 totals 14 residues.

The V gene is TRBV12-3 or TRBV12-4, the J gene TRBJ1-4, with 11 nucleotides matching TRBD1. This CDR3 has 17 residues. The J segment lost 7 bases and the V segment lost 3 bases, leaving 10 bases of the junction unmatched. The CDR3 region is CASSFGPVGQGGEKLFF. The CDR3, as DNA: TGTGCCAGCAGTTTTGGTCCCGTGGGACAGGGGGGTGAAAAACTGTTTTTT.

Many counts were recorded for this clonotype. The chain combines TRBV6-5 with TRBJ2-3, with D maybe TRBD2 (5 bases). V lost 0 bases, J lost 6 bases, and 10 bases lay in between. This CDR3 comprises 14 residues. The germline CDR1 and CDR2 sequences are MNHEY and SVGAGI. The CDR3 bases are TGTGCCAGCAGTTACTCGGGAGTTGGGGATACGCAGTATTTT. The encoded protein is CASSYSGVGDTQYF.

This clonotype has a handful of counts. The chain is built from TRBV6-5 and TRBJ1-3; 7 bases agree with TRBD1. After removal of 8 bases from V and 0 bases from J, the junction contained 7 bases not matched to a gene. The CDR3 extends over 15 amino acids. Germline CDR1 is MNHEY and CDR2 is SVGAGI. The CDR3 DNA reads as TGTGCCAGCTCCTTCACAGGGGCCTCTGGAAACACCATATATTTT. Translated: CASSFTGASGNTIYF.

Many counts were recorded for this clonotype. This chain uses TRBV12-3 or TRBV12-4 with TRBJ2-7, with a weak D call TRBD2 (5 bases). Trimming pared 5 bases from V and 5 bases from J, leaving 16 bases between. The CDR3 has 14 residues. CDR3 sequence (DNA): TGTGCCAGCAGTGGAAGACTACGGGCGAACGAGCAGTACTTC. Translated: CASSGRLRANEQYF.

V is TRBV7-2 and J is TRBJ2-1; 8 nucleotides match TRBD1. The germline V gene encodes CDR1 SGHTA and CDR2 FQGNSA. The junction had 12 bases not matched to a gene; V was cut back by 4 bases and J by 10 bases. The CDR3 runs to 15 residues. The CDR3 DNA follows: TGTGCCAGCAGCTCAACCCGGGACAGGTTGCGGGAGCAGTTCTTC. It is translated as CASSSTRDRLREQFF.

There are many counts of this clonotype. The junction differs from germline at one of its ends, possibly a read error. The rearrangement joins TRBV11-1 to TRBJ2-1, with D possibly matching TRBD2 (5 bases). CDR1 is SGHAT and CDR2 is FQDESV in the germline V gene (reference sequence). The CDR3 length is 14 residues. The CDR3, as DNA: TGCGCCAGCAGCTTAGCGTCTACCTACAATGAGCAGTTCTTC. Its translation: CASSLASTYNEQFF.

The chain recombines TRBV12-3 or TRBV12-4 with TRBJ2-5, with 9 bases fitting TRBD1. The ends lost 6 bases at V and 5 bases at J; junction bases unmatched: 7. The CDR3 totals 14 residues. Here the CDR3 reads CASRRDRVRETQYF. CDR3 nucleotides: TGTGCCAGCAGGAGGGACAGGGTCCGTGAGACCCAGTACTTC.

This clonotype was counted ten times or more. The rearrangement links TRBV20-1 to TRBJ1-6, with D uncertain. V lost 5 bases to trimming and J lost 9 bases, with 17 bases between them. The CDR3 spans 14 residues. From germline, CDR1 is DFQATT and CDR2 SNEGSKA (reference sequence). CDR3 nucleotide sequence: TGCAGTGCTCCCTTCGGAGCCGTCGGTTCACCCCTCCACTTT. This encodes CSAPFGAVGSPLHF.

A few counts support this clonotype. This chain joins TRBV27 and TRBJ1-3, with TRBD1 as a possible D gene (5 bases). The germline V gene encodes CDR1 MNHEY and CDR2 SMNVEV (reference sequence). This CDR3 is 14 amino acids long. V was cut by 5 bases and J by 3 bases, with 11 bases left in between. CDR3 residues: CASSVGTHGNTIYF. CDR3 DNA sequence: TGTGCCAGCAGTGTGGGGACGCATGGAAACACCATATATTTT.

This clonotype was seen more than once but under ten times. J is TRBJ1-1 and V is TRBV20-1; D is undetermined. The V end was cut by 5 bases, the J end by 1 base, with 11 bases between. The CDR3 sequence is 13 residues long. The germline V gene encodes CDR1 DFQATT and CDR2 SNEGSKA (reference sequence). The CDR3 bases are TGCAGTGCTCCACCTACAGCGAACACTGAAGCTTTCTTT. Translated: CSAPPTANTEAFF.

This clonotype showed up many times. The J gene is TRBJ2-1, the V gene TRBV7-2; D possibly corresponds to TRBD1 (5 bases). Germline lookup yields CDR1 SGHTA and CDR2 FQGNSA. This CDR3 comprises 14 residues. The ends were cut back, 5 bases at V and 1 base at J, with 9 bases in the middle. This chain's CDR3 is CASSGRVSYNEQFF. CDR3 sequence (DNA): TGTGCCAGCAGCGGCAGGGTTTCCTACAATGAGCAGTTCTTC.